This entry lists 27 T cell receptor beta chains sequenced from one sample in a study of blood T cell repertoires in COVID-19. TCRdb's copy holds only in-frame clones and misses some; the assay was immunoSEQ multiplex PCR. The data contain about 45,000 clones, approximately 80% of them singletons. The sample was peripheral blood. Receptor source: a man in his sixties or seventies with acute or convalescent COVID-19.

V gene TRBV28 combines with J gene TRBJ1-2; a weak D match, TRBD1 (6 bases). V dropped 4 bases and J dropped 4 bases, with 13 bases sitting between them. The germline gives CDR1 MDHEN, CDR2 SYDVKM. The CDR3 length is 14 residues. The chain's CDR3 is CASSSGQPSYGYTF. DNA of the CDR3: TGTGCCAGCAGTTCCGGACAGCCCTCCTATGGCTACACCTTC.

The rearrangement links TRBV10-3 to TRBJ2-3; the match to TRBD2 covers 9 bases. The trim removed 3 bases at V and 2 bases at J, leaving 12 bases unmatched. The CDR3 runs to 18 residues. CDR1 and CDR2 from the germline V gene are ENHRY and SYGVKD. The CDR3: CAISDPSPQRGVTDTQYF. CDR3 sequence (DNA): TGTGCCATCAGTGACCCATCGCCCCAGCGGGGGGTCACAGATACGCAGTATTTT.

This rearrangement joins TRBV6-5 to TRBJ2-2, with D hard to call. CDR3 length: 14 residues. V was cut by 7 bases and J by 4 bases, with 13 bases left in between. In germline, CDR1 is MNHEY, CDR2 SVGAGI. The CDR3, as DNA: TGTGCCAGCAATAAGGTCGGGTCCACCGGGGAGCTGTTTTTT. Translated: CASNKVGSTGELFF.

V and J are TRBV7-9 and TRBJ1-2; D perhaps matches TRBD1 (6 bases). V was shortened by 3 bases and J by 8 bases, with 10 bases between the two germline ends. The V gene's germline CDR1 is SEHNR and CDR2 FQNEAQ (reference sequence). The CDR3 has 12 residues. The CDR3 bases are TGTGCCAGCAGCTTCACAGGGAAGGGCTACACCTTC. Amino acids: CASSFTGKGYTF.

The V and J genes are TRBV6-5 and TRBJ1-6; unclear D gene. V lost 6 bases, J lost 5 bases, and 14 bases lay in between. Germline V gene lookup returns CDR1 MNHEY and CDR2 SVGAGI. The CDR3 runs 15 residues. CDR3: CASRLGRRDNSPLHF. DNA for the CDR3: TGTGCCAGCAGACTAGGACGGAGAGATAATTCACCCCTCCACTTT.

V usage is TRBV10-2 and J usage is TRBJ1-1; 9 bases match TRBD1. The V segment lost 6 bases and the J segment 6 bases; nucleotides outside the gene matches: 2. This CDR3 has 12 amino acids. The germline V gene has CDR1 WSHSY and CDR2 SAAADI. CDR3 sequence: CASRDRGAEAFF. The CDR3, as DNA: TGCGCCAGCAGGGACAGGGGAGCTGAAGCTTTCTTT.

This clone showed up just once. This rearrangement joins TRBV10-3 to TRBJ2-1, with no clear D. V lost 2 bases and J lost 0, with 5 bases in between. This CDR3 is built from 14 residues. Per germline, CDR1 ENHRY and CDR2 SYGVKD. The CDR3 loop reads CAISEDTSYNEQFF. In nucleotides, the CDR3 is TGTGCCATCAGTGAGGACACCTCCTACAATGAGCAGTTCTTC.

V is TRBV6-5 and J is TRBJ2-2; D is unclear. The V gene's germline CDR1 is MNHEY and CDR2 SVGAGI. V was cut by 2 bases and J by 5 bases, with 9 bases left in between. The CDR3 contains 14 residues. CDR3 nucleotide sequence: TGTGCCAGCAGTTACGGCCGGGTTACCGGGGAGCTGTTTTTT. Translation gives CASSYGRVTGELFF.

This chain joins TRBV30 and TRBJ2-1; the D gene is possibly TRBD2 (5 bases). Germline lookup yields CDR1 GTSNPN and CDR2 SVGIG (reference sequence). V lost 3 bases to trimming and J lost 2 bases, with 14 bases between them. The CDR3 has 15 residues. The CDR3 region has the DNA TGTGCCTGGAGCAAGCGGTTAAGCCCCTACAATGAGCAGTTCTTC. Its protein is CAWSKRLSPYNEQFF.

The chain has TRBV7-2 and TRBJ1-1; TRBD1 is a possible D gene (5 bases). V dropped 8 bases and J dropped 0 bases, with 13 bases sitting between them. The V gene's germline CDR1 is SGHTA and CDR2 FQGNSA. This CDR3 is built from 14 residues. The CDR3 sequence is CASGKKGMNTEAFF. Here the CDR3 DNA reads TGTGCCAGCGGTAAAAAGGGGATGAACACTGAAGCTTTCTTT.

The CDR3 reads CASSLDRGRGYTF. The CDR3 region has the DNA TGTGCCAGCAGCTTAGACAGGGGCCGGGGCTACACCTTC. This chain uses TRBV7-2 with TRBJ1-2; 7 bases align to TRBD1. In germline, CDR1 is SGHTA, CDR2 FQGNSA. The length of the CDR3 is 13 residues. Germline trimming cut 1 base from V and 8 bases from J; bases unmatched to any gene: 4. The whole variable domain, filled in from reference TRBV7-2 and TRBJ1-2, reads GAGVSQSPSNKVTEKGKDVELRCDPISGHTALYWYRQSLGQGLEFLIYFQGNSAPDKSGLPSDRFSAERTGGSVSTLTIQRTQQEDSAVYLCASSLDRGRGYTFGSGTRLTVV.

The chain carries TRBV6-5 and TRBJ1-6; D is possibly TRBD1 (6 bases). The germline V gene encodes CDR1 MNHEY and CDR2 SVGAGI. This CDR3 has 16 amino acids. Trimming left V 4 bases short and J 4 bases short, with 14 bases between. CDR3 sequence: CASSSSSRGYNSPLHF. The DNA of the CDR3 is TGTGCCAGCAGTTCATCTTCCAGGGGATATAATTCACCCCTCCACTTT.

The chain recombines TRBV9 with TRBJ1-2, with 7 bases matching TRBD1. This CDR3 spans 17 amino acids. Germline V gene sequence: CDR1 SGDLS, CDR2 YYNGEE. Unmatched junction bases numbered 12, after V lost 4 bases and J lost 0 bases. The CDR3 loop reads CASSPRTGLYTNYGYTF. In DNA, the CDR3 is TGTGCCAGCAGCCCCCGGACAGGCCTTTACACTAACTATGGCTACACCTTC. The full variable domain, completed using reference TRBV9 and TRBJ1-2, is DSGVTQTPKHLITATGQRVTLRCSPRSGDLSVYWYQQSLDQGLQFLIQYYNGEERAKGNILERFSAQQFPDLHSELNLSSLELGDSALYFCASSPRTGLYTNYGYTFGSGTRLTVV.

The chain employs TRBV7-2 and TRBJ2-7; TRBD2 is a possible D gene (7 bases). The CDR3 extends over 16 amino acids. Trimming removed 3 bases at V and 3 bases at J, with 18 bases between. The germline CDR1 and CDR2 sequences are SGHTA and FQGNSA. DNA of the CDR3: TGTGCCAGCAGCTTGGGTCCGGGCGGGGGCCTCTACGAGCAGTACTTC. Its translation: CASSLGPGGGLYEQYF.

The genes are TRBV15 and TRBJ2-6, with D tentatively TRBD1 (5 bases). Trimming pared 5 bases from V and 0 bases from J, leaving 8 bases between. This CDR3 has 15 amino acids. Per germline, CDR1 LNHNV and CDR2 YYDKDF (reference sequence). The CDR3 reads CATSLGVSGANVLTF. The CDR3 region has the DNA TGTGCCACCAGCCTAGGGGTCTCTGGGGCCAACGTCCTGACTTTC.

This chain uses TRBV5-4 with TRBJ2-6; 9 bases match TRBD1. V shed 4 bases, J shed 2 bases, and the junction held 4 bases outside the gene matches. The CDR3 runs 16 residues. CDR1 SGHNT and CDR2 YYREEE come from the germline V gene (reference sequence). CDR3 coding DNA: TGTGCCAGCAGCATGGGACAGGGTACTGGGGCCAACGTCCTGACTTTC. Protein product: CASSMGQGTGANVLTF.

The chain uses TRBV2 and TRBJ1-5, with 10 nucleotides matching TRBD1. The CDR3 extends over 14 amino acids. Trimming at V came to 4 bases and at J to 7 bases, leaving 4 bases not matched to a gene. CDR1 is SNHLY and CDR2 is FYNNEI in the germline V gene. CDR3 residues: CASSGQGAVQPQHF. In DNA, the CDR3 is TGTGCCAGCAGTGGACAGGGGGCTGTCCAGCCCCAGCATTTT.

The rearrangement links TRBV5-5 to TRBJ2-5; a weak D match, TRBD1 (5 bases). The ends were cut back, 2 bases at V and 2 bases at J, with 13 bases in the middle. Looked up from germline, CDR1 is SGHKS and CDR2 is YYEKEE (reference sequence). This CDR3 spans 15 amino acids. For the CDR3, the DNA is TGTGCCAGCAGCTTTTGGCAGGGAATTCAAGAGACCCAGTACTTC. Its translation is CASSFWQGIQETQYF.

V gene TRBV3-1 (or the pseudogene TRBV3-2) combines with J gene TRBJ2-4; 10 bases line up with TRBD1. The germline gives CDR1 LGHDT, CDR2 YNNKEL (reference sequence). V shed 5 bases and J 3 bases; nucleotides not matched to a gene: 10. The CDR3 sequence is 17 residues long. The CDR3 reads CASSSDRDRGGKNIQYF. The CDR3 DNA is TGTGCCAGCAGCTCCGACCGGGACAGGGGTGGCAAAAACATTCAGTACTTC.

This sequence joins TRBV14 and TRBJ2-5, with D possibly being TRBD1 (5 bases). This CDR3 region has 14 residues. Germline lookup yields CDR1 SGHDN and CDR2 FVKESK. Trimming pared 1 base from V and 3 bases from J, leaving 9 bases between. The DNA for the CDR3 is TGTGCCAGCAGCCAAGTTGCCAGGGAAGAGACCCAGTACTTC. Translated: CASSQVAREETQYF. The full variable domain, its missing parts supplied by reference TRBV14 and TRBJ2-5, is EAGVTQFPSHSVIEKGQTVTLRCDPISGHDNLYWYRRVMGKEIKFLLHFVKESKQDESGMPNNRFLAERTGGTYSTLKVQPAELEDSGVYFCASSQVAREETQYFGPGTRLLVL.

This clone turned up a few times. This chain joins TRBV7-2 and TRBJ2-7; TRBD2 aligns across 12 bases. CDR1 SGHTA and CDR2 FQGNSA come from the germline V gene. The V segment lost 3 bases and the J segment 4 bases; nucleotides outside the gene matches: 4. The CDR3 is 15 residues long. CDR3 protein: CASSLTSGGRYEQYF. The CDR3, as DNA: TGTGCCAGCAGCTTGACTAGCGGGGGCCGTTACGAGCAGTACTTC.

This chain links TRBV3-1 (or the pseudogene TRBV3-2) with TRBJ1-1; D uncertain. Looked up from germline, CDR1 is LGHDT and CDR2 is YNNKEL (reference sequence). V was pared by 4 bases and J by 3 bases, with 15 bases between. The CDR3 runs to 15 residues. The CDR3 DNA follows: TGTGCCAGCAGCCGATCAGAGCGGAGAGACACTGAAGCTTTCTTT. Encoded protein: CASSRSERRDTEAFF.

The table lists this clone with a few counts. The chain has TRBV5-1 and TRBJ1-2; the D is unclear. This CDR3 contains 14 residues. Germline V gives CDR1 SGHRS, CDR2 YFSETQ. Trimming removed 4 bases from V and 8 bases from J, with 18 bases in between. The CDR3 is CASSPTTTSGGYTF. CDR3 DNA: TGCGCCAGCAGCCCAACGACAACCTCGGGAGGCTACACCTTC.

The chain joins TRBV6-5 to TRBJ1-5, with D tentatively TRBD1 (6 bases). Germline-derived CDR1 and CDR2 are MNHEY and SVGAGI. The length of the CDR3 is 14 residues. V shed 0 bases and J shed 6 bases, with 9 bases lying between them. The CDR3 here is CASSYSTGGQPQHF. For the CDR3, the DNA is TGTGCCAGCAGTTACTCGACAGGAGGTCAGCCCCAGCATTTT.

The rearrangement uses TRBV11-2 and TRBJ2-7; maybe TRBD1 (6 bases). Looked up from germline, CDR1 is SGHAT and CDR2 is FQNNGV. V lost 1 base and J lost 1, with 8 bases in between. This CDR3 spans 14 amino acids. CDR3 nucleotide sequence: TGTGCCAGCAGCTTAGCCAGGGGATCCTACGAGCAGTACTTC. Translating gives CASSLARGSYEQYF.

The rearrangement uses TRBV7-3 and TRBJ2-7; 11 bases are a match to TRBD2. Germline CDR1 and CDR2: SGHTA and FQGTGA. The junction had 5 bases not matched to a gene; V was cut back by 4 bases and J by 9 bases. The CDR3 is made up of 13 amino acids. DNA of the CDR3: TGTGCCAGCAGCTACGGACTAGCGGGTCCGCAGTACTTC. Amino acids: CASSYGLAGPQYF. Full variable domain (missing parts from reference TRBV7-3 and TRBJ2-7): GAGVSQTPSNKVTEKGKYVELRCDPISGHTALYWYRQSLGQGPEFLIYFQGTGAADDSGLPNDRFFAVRPEGSVSTLKIQRTERGDSAVYLCASSYGLAGPQYFGPGTRLTVT.

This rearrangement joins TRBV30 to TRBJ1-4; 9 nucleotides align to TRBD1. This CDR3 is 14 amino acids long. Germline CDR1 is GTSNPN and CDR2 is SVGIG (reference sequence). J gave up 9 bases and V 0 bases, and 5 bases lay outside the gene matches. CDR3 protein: CAWSVRDREKKLFF. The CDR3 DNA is TGTGCCTGGAGTGTACGGGACAGGGAGAAAAAACTGTTTTTT.